The entry below describes one T cell receptor beta chain. As yet, its antigen is unknown. The data are from a study of radiation and T cells in renal cell carcinoma. Overall study findings and caveats: In blood, top tumor clones expanded by 2 weeks, shrinking by 4.

This sample's time point: blood 4 weeks post-SBRT, at nephrectomy. As to treatment: 15 Gy SBRT to primary tumor, nephrectomy 4 weeks later. Nephrectomy followed 15 Gy stereotactic body radiation by 4 weeks. After SBRT, blood was collected at 2 and 4 weeks, plus baseline. The patient's renal cell carcinoma had clear cell pathology. Germline V lookup: CDR1 LNHDA, CDR2 SQIVND (reference sequence). V lost 4 bases, J lost 5 bases, and 12 bases lay in between. The CDR3 contains 14 residues. Profiled with immunoSEQ multiplex PCR; TCRdb holds only in-frame clones, not every one. The table has around 180,000 clones, about 87% seen once.

The chain links TRBV19 to TRBJ2-1, with D possibly being TRBD2 (6 bases). The sequence derives from a woman between 50 and 59 years old with renal cell carcinoma. The source material was blood, sampled from a patient whose treatment included radiotherapy and nephrectomy. As DNA, the CDR3 is TGTGCCAGTAGTAGCGGGACGGAACACAATGAGCAGTTCTTC. This sequence encodes CASSSGTEHNEQFF.